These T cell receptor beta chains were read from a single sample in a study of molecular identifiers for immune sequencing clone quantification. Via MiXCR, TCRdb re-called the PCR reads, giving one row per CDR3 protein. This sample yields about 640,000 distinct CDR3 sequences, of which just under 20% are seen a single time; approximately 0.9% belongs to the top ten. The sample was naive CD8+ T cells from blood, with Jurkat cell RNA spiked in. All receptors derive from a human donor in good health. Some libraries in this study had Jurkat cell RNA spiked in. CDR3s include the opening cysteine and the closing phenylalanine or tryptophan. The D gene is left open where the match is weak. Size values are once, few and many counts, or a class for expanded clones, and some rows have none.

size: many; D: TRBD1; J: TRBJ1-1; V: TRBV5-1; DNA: TGCGCCAGCAGCACCACAGGGGATTTCACTGAAGCTTTCTTT; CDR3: CASSTTGDFTEAFF
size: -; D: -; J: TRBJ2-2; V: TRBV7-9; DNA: TGTGCCAGCAGCCCCGTACTAGGGGACGGGGAGCTGTTTTTT; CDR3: CASSPVLGDGELFF
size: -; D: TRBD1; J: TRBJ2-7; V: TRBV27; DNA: TGTGCCAGCAGTTTATCGGGACAGGGGGGATCTTACGGGCAGTACTTC; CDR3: CASSLSGQGGSYGQYF
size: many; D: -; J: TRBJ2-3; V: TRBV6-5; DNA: TGTGCCAGCAGTTACCACTCGACACACGATACGCAGTATTTT; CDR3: CASSYHSTHDTQYF
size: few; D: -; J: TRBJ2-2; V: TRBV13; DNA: TGTGCCAGCAGCTTAGGGAAGACGGTCACCGGGGAGCTGTTTTTT; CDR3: CASSLGKTVTGELFF
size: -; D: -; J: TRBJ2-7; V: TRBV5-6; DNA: TGTGCCGGCAGCTTGGGTATGGCAGACGAGCAGTACTTC; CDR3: CAGSLGMADEQYF
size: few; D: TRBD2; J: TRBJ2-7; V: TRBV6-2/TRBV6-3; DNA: TGTGCCAGCAGAATAGCGGGAGTTGGCTACGAGCAGTACTTC; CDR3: CASRIAGVGYEQYF
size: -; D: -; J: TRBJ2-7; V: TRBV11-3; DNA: TGTGCCAGCAGCCGAGGGCACGGGGGCTCCTACGAGCAGTACTTC; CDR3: CASSRGHGGSYEQYF
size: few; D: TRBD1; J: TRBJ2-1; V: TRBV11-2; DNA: TGTGCCAGCCTATCGGCAGGGACAGCCTCCTACAATGAGCAGTTCTTC; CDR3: CASLSAGTASYNEQFF
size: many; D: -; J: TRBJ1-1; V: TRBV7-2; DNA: TGTGCCAGCAGCTTAGGAGGGATGGGCACTGAAGCTTTCTTT; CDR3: CASSLGGMGTEAFF
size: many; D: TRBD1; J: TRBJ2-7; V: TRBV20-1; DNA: TGCAGTGCTAGTAGCCGGGACAGGGCGACCTACGAGCAGTACTTC; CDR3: CSASSRDRATYEQYF
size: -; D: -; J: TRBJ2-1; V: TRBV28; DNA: TGTGCCAGCAGTTTTAGGGGGAGTTCGGACAATGAGCAGTTCTTC; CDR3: CASSFRGSSDNEQFF
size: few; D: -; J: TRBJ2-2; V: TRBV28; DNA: TGTGCCAGCAGTCTTAGGGGATCGGTAACCGGGGAGCTGTTTTTT; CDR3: CASSLRGSVTGELFF
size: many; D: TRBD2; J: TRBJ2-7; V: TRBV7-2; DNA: TGTGCCAGCAGCTTAGCGGCTCTAGCGGGGGGCTGGTCCTACGAGCAGTACTTC; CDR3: CASSLAALAGGWSYEQYF
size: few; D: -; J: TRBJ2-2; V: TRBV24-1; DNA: TGTGCCACCAGTGAAGGAGTGGGGTTGGGGGAGCTGTTTTTT; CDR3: CATSEGVGLGELFF
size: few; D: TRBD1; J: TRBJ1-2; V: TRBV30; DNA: TGTGCCTGGGACCAATTACAGGGGAACTATGGCTACACCTTC; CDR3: CAWDQLQGNYGYTF
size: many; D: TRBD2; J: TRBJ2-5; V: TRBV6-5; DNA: TGTGCCAGCAGTTACGAGGCTAGCGGGCAAGAGACCCAGTACTTC; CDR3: CASSYEASGQETQYF
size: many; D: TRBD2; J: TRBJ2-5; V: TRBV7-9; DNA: TGTGCCAGCAGCTTTCCCCGCGGGGGGGAGGAGACCCAGTACTTC; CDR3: CASSFPRGGEETQYF
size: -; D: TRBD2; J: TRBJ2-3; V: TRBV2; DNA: TGTGCCAGCAGTGGCCCCCTGACTAGCGGGAGTAGGGGGACAGATACGCAGTATTTT; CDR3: CASSGPLTSGSRGTDTQYF
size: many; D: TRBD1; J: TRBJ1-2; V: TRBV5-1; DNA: TGCGCCAGCAGCCCTGAGCAGGGGGTGAACTATGGCTACACCTTC; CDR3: CASSPEQGVNYGYTF
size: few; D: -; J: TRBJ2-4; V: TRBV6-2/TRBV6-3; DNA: TGTGCCAGCAGTCCCGGGATTGGGCCCCGCGCGTATGAAAACATTCAGTACTTC; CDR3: CASSPGIGPRAYENIQYF
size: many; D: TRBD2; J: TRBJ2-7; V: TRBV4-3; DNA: TGCGCCAGCAGCCAAGGGCTAGCGGGGGGCTCCTACGAGCAGTACTTC; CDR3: CASSQGLAGGSYEQYF
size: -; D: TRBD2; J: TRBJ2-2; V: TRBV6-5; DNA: TGTGCCAGCAGCCAAGCGGGGGGAATGGCCGGGGAGCTGTTTTTT; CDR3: CASSQAGGMAGELFF
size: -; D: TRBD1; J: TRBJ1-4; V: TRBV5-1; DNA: TGCGCCAGCAGCTCGACAGGGGTAAATGAAAAACTGTTTTTT; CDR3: CASSSTGVNEKLFF
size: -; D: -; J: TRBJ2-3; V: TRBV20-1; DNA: TGCAGTGCTAGAGATTTAGCTAGCCTGACAGATACGCAGTATTTT; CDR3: CSARDLASLTDTQYF
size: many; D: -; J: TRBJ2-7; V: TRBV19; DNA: TGTGCCAGTAGTACCCACAACACCCCCAGGGGTAACGAGCAGTACTTC; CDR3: CASSTHNTPRGNEQYF
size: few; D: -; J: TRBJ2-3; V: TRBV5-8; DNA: TGTGCCAGCAGCCCTGGCACCATCAACACAGATACGCAGTATTTT; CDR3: CASSPGTINTDTQYF
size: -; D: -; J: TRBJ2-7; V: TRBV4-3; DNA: TGCGCCAGCAGCCAAGGTCCGGGGGTTGACTACGAGCAGTACTTC; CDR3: CASSQGPGVDYEQYF
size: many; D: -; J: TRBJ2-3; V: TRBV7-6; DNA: TGTGCCATTAGCCGGACTGTCACAGATACGCAGTATTTT; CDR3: CAISRTVTDTQYF
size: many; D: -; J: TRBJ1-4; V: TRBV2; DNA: TGTGCCAGCAGTGAAGCGCTTGGGCAGGACCCTAATGAAAAACTGTTTTTT; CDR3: CASSEALGQDPNEKLFF
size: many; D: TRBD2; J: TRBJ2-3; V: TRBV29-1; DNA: TGCAGCGTTGAAGATGGGACGGGAGGTAGCACAGATACGCAGTATTTT; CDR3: CSVEDGTGGSTDTQYF